This T cell receptor (beta chain) derives from a study of neoadjuvant anti-PD-1 for oral cavity cancer. Whole-study findings and limits: Post-nivolumab, blood T cell clonality was significantly elevated in non-responders.

Regarding this clone: The antigen is undetermined.

Assay used: immunoSEQ multiplex PCR; TCRdb lists only in-frame clones, some missing. Of 15,000 or so clones in the sample, roughly 72% were seen once. With 3 bases removed from V and 5 bases from J, the gap between germline ends came to 14 bases. Germline lookup yields CDR1 MGHRA and CDR2 YSYEKL. This CDR3 has 15 residues. The specimen was PBMCs, collected before nivolumab (anti-PD-1) treatment. The chain carries TRBV4-1 and TRBJ1-5, with D unresolved. The TCR was taken from a person aged 35-79 years with oral cavity squamous cell carcinoma. The CDR3 bases are TGCGCCAGCAGCCACCGTTTAAACGATTATCAGCCCCAGCATTTT. Its translation: CASSHRLNDYQPQHF.